These 18 T cell receptor beta chains were all obtained from the same sample, sequenced in a study of CD4 T cell repertoires and nickel. MiXCR was run by TCRdb on the RT-PCR reads, yielding one entry per CDR3 protein. The profile shows more than 90 distinct CDR3 sequences, 94% of them singletons. The material sequenced was CD4+ T cells from blood, not recorded whether cultured. These receptor sequences come from a human donor in a nickel allergy study, with or without nickel allergy (not recorded which). It is not recorded whether this sample comes from one donor or several.

The chain couples TRBV30 to TRBJ1-3, with D unresolved. The germline V gene has CDR1 GTSNPN and CDR2 SVGIG (reference sequence). The CDR3 is 16 residues long. Trimming took off 1 base at V and 4 bases at J, with 17 bases between the two ends. For the CDR3, the DNA is TGTGCCTGGAGTGGGGCTAGACGGTCTGGCGGAAACACCATATATTTT. It encodes CAWSGARRSGGNTIYF.

This chain links TRBV24-1 with TRBJ2-2; TRBD1 aligns across 9 bases. With 2 bases clipped from V and 5 bases from J, the junction kept 8 bases outside the gene matches. CDR1 is KGHDR and CDR2 is SFDVKD in the germline V gene. This CDR3 has 17 residues. In nucleotides, the CDR3 is TGTGCCACCAGTGATTCGTCCGGGACAGGGAGTACCGGGGAGCTGTTTTTT. This gives the protein CATSDSSGTGSTGELFF.

The chain uses TRBV3-1 and TRBJ2-2; 12 nucleotides line up with TRBD2. Germline-derived CDR1 and CDR2 are LGHDT and YNNKEL (reference sequence). CDR3 length: 15 residues. The V and J ends lost 1 base and 6 bases, in that order; junction bases with no gene match: 0. The CDR3 region is CASSQGLAGAGELFF. The CDR3 DNA follows: TGTGCCAGCAGCCAAGGACTAGCGGGGGCCGGGGAGCTGTTTTTT.

The chain couples TRBV12-3 or TRBV12-4 to TRBJ1-5; D uncertain. There are 14 residues in the CDR3. Trimming removed 3 bases at V and 2 bases at J, with 8 bases between. The CDR3 sequence is CASSFGLGNQPQHF. For the CDR3, the DNA is TGTGCCAGCAGTTTTGGGCTTGGCAATCAGCCCCAGCATTTT.

The V and J genes are TRBV28 and TRBJ2-1, with 8 bases identical to TRBD2. CDR3 size: 14 residues. Germline-derived CDR1 and CDR2 are MDHEN and SYDVKM. V was clipped by 5 bases and J by 6 bases; unmatched bases: 6. This CDR3 is CASSRTSRSNEQFF. DNA of the CDR3: TGTGCCAGCAGTCGGACTAGCCGATCCAATGAGCAGTTCTTC. The complete variable domain, with remaining parts taken from reference TRBV28 and TRBJ2-1, reads DVKVTQSSRYLVKRTGEKVFLECVQDMDHENMFWYRQDPGLGLRLIYFSYDVKMKEKGDIPEGYSVSREKKERFSLILESASTNQTSMYLCASSRTSRSNEQFFGPGTRLTVL.

The chain has TRBV7-9 and TRBJ1-2; TRBD1 is a possible D gene (6 bases). This CDR3 has 14 amino acids. Germline loops: CDR1 SEHNR, CDR2 FQNEAQ (reference sequence). Between the trimmed V and J ends, which lost 0 bases and 2 bases, there was a span of 7 bases. CDR3 region: CASSLAGQNYGYTF. CDR3 coding DNA: TGTGCCAGCAGCTTAGCCGGACAGAACTATGGCTACACCTTC.

V usage is TRBV25-1 and J usage is TRBJ2-7; 10 nucleotides line up with TRBD1. V was clipped by 8 bases and J by 3 bases; unmatched bases: 4. CDR1 is MGHDK and CDR2 is SYGVNS in the germline V gene. The CDR3 is 13 residues long. CDR3 amino acids: CASGGQGFYEQYF. In DNA, the CDR3 is TGTGCCAGCGGGGGACAGGGGTTCTACGAGCAGTACTTC.

The chain carries TRBV12-3 or TRBV12-4 and TRBJ1-2, with 7 bases matching TRBD1. J was trimmed by 5 bases and V by 5 bases; bases with no gene match: 11. This CDR3 has 15 amino acids. In DNA form, the CDR3 reads TGTGCCAGCAGTCAACAGGGGCAAGCCGGATATGGCTACACCTTC. Protein: CASSQQGQAGYGYTF.

The chain carries TRBV6-2 or TRBV6-3 and TRBJ2-1, with TRBD2 matching over 15 bases. Unmatched junction bases numbered 5, after V lost 6 bases and J lost 8 bases. The CDR3 sequence is 15 residues long. Germline V gene data show CDR1 as MNHEY and CDR2 as SVGEGT. The CDR3 DNA sequence: TGTGCCAGCAGCCCCGGACTAGCGGGGGGGCATGAGCAGTTCTTC. Its protein is CASSPGLAGGHEQFF.

J is TRBJ1-2 and V is TRBV5-5, with 8 bases identical to TRBD1. Germline CDR1 is SGHKS and CDR2 is YYEKEE (reference sequence). The junction had 15 bases not matched to a gene; V was cut back by 4 bases and J by 7 bases. CDR3 size: 16 residues. CDR3 residues: CASSPEGQGARLGYTF. CDR3 DNA: TGTGCCAGCAGCCCTGAAGGTCAGGGGGCTAGGCTTGGCTACACCTTC.

This rearrangement joins TRBV5-1 to TRBJ2-7, with unresolved D. V lost 3 bases, J lost 5 bases, and 12 bases lay in between. The CDR3 consists of 13 residues. Germline values: CDR1 SGHRS, CDR2 YFSETQ. The CDR3 DNA is TGCGCCAGCAGCTCTCCGCCTAACCACGAGCAGTACTTC. This sequence encodes CASSSPPNHEQYF.

The rearrangement joins TRBV29-1 to TRBJ2-5, with no clear D. Germline V gives CDR1 SQVTM, CDR2 ANQGSEA. Trimming stripped 6 bases from V and 2 bases from J, with 13 bases between. The CDR3 covers 13 residues. CDR3 loop: CSVANAEQETQYF. Written as DNA, the CDR3 is TGCAGCGTGGCGAATGCAGAACAAGAGACCCAGTACTTC.

V usage is TRBV11-3 and J usage is TRBJ1-1; unclear D gene. Germline CDR1 is SGHNT and CDR2 is YENEEA. The V gene lost 3 bases and the J gene lost 6 bases, with 14 bases spanning the gap. CDR3 length: 14 residues. CDR3 protein: CASSFGEGNAEAFF. CDR3 bases: TGTGCCAGCAGCTTCGGGGAGGGCAACGCTGAAGCTTTCTTT.

This chain joins TRBV20-1 and TRBJ2-2; the D is unclear. This CDR3 region has 14 residues. Per germline, CDR1 DFQATT and CDR2 SNEGSKA (reference sequence). V shed 2 bases and J shed 2 bases, with 9 bases lying between them. Here the CDR3 DNA reads TGCAGTGCTAGAAAGGACGGAAACACCGGGGAGCTGTTTTTT. Translating it yields CSARKDGNTGELFF.

The chain carries TRBV19 and TRBJ1-5; 9 nucleotides line up with TRBD1. The CDR3 sequence is 15 residues long. From germline, CDR1 is LNHDA and CDR2 SQIVND (reference sequence). V dropped 6 bases and J dropped 6; count of bases not matched to a gene: 9. In nucleotides, the CDR3 is TGTGCCAGTAGAACCGGGACAGGGTCGTTTCAGCCCCAGCATTTT. Its protein product is CASRTGTGSFQPQHF.

The genes are TRBV20-1 and TRBJ1-2; 7 bases fit TRBD1. Looked up from germline, CDR1 is DFQATT and CDR2 is SNEGSKA (reference sequence). J lost 2 bases, V lost 6 bases, and 3 bases had no gene match. The CDR3 contains 12 residues. CDR3 nucleotides: TGCAGTGCCCGACAGGGAAACTATGGCTACACCTTC. Its translation: CSARQGNYGYTF.

This chain links TRBV7-2 with TRBJ1-2, with D tentatively TRBD1 (5 bases). V lost 2 bases and J lost 6, with 16 bases in between. Per the germline V gene, CDR1 is SGHTA and CDR2 is FQGNSA. This CDR3 has 15 residues. CDR3 region: CASSLPPVGTNGYTF. The CDR3 DNA reads as TGTGCCAGCAGCTTACCTCCAGTAGGGACCAATGGCTACACCTTC.

The chain joins TRBV7-2 to TRBJ2-5; 7 positions match TRBD2. V was pared by 1 base and J by 3 bases, with 2 bases of the junction left unmatched. The V gene's germline CDR1 is SGHTA and CDR2 FQGNSA. The CDR3 totals 14 residues. The DNA for the CDR3 is TGTGCCAGCAGCTTAGTGGGGGGGGAAGAGACCCAGTACTTC. Translated, it gives CASSLVGGEETQYF.